This T cell receptor beta chain was recovered during a study of lymphopenia after photon versus proton radiotherapy. Study observations and caveats: Better survival with proton therapy was suggested as possible, not demonstrated. Oligoclonal CD8+ Temra expansion after nadir drove photon patients' diversity drop. A bigger post-nadir fall in TCR diversity correlated inversely with survival time in deceased patients. Relative stability marked proton patients; photon patients lost diversity and naive cells.

In regard to this clone: Antigen: not known.

Germline V gene data show CDR1 as SGDLS and CDR2 as YYNGEE. Trimming took off 6 bases at V and 8 bases at J, with 17 bases between the two ends. The CDR3 has 14 residues. Sequenced by immunoSEQ multiplex PCR; TCRdb stores in-frame clones only, minus some. The sample yields about 60,000 clones, about 81% seen once. This material consisted of peripheral blood, taken from a patient treated with proton-based radiotherapy. This sequence was found in a man aged 55 to 69 with pancreatic cancer. This chain links TRBV9 with TRBJ1-4; the D is unclear. CDR3 nucleotides: TGTGCCAGCACCTCTTATGACGGAGACGAAAAACTGTTTTTT. This sequence encodes CASTSYDGDEKLFF.